This paragraph reports one T cell receptor beta chain. These data are taken from a study of blood T cell repertoires in COVID-19. On the study more broadly: PBMCs, B-cell-depleted T cells, or T cells were the source of the cDNA or gDNA that made up the material.

Only in-frame clones appear in the TCRdb table, and some are missing; sequencing was by immunoSEQ multiplex PCR. The sample has a few hundred thousand clones; roughly 80% are singletons. Specimen: peripheral blood. The TCR sequence derives from a woman aged 18-30 years with acute or convalescent COVID-19.

The CDR3 DNA follows: TGTGCCAGCAAGGAGTCTAGCCTTCTCCAAACCGGGGAGCTGTTTTTT. Encoded protein: CASKESSLLQTGELFF. This chain joins TRBV2 and TRBJ2-2; the D gene is possibly TRBD2 (5 bases). The V gene's germline CDR1 is SNHLY and CDR2 FYNNEI. V lost 7 bases, J lost 5 bases, and 20 bases lay in between. The length of the CDR3 is 16 residues.